These T cell receptor beta chains were read from a single sample in a study of T cell changes during pregnancy in multiple sclerosis. TCRdb's table, derived via immunoSEQ multiplex PCR, lists solely in-frame clones and lacks some. The sample includes under 70,000 clones, roughly nine tenths of them seen just once. This material consisted of peripheral blood, taken in the third trimester of pregnancy. These receptors were taken from a female donor in good health, enrolled as a control in a pregnancy study. Each CDR3 is given with its conserved first and last residue. A D gene is named only where the DNA matches it firmly. For some rows the clone size is stated as once, few or many, or as a class when expanded; others skip it.

>TRBD1|-|TRBJ2-5|TRBV5-6|15
CASSTGTGGRETQYF
TGTGCCAGCAGCACCGGGACAGGGGGCCGGGAGACCCAGTACTTC
>TRBD1|-|TRBJ2-1|TRBV7-6|20
CASSLPRSRTGGSSYNEQFF
TGTGCCAGCAGCTTACCCCGTAGCCGGACAGGGGGGAGCTCCTACAATGAGCAGTTCTTC
>-|once|TRBJ1-1|TRBV5-8|13
CASSLAGVTEAFF
TGTGCCAGCAGCTTGGCAGGGGTAACTGAAGCTTTCTTT
>-|-|TRBJ1-1|TRBV6-1|13
CASSDRWALEAFF
TGTGCCAGCAGCGATCGGTGGGCCCTTGAAGCTTTCTTT
>-|-|TRBJ2-7|TRBV5-6|14
CASSADGDPYEQYF
TGTGCCAGCAGCGCCGACGGAGACCCCTACGAGCAGTACTTC
>TRBD2|-|TRBJ2-5|TRBV6-4|15
CASSEGTSGGETQYF
TGTGCCAGCAGTGAGGGGACTAGCGGGGGTGAGACCCAGTACTTC
>TRBD1|-|TRBJ2-2|TRBV4-1|16
CASSQADRTGTGELFF
TGCGCCAGCAGCCAGGCGGACAGGACCGGAACCGGGGAGCTGTTTTTT
>-|-|TRBJ1-1|TRBV5-6|11
CASSTRFEAFF
TGTGCCAGCAGCACCCGGTTTGAAGCTTTCTTT
>-|-|TRBJ1-1|TRBV6-1|14
CASSGGLRGTEAFF
TGTGCCAGCAGCGGTGGATTGAGAGGCACTGAAGCTTTCTTT
>-|-|TRBJ2-3|TRBV1|16
CTSSQVGQRVTDTQYF
TGCACCAGCAGCCAAGTCGGCCAGCGGGTCACAGATACGCAGTATTTT
>TRBD1|-|TRBJ2-7|TRBV30|13
CAWDRDRVYEQYF
TGTGCCTGGGATAGGGACAGGGTCTACGAGCAGTACTTC
>TRBD2|-|TRBJ2-7|TRBV5-1|13
CASRLAGVGEQYF
TGCGCCAGCAGGTTAGCGGGAGTGGGAGAGCAGTACTTC
>-|-|TRBJ2-1|TRBV2|15
CASRGVDSSYNEQFF
TGTGCCAGCAGGGGCGTAGACAGTTCCTACAATGAGCAGTTCTTC
>-|-|TRBJ2-7|TRBV10-1|13
CASNLQLGYEQYF
TGCGCCAGCAATTTACAGTTAGGTTACGAGCAGTACTTC
>-|-|TRBJ2-7|TRBV7-9|14
CASSSSASSYEQYF
TGTGCCAGCAGCTCCTCGGCTAGCTCCTACGAGCAGTACTTC
>TRBD1|once|TRBJ1-2|TRBV6-1|13
CASRSDRARGYTF
TGTGCCAGCAGGTCAGACAGGGCTAGGGGCTACACCTTC
>TRBD1|-|TRBJ2-2|TRBV2|19
CASIKLRPGQGFDTGELFF
TGTGCCAGCATTAAGCTACGACCGGGACAGGGTTTCGACACCGGGGAGCTGTTTTTT
>-|-|TRBJ2-1|TRBV11-3|19
CASSLTRWGLADSYNEQFF
TGTGCCAGCAGCTTGACACGATGGGGGCTAGCGGACTCCTACAATGAGCAGTTCTTC
>TRBD1|-|TRBJ2-2|TRBV7-9|14
CASTGQGNTGELFF
TGTGCCAGTACGGGACAGGGAAACACCGGGGAGCTGTTTTTT
>TRBD1|once|TRBJ2-7|TRBV19|15
CASSIEGTGAYEQYF
TGTGCCAGTAGTATAGAAGGGACAGGGGCCTACGAGCAGTACTTC
>TRBD2|-|TRBJ2-3|TRBV9|17
CASSVGASGVGTDTQYF
TGTGCCAGCAGCGTAGGGGCTAGCGGGGTTGGGACAGATACGCAGTATTTT
>-|-|TRBJ2-7|TRBV15|13
CATSTDRVNKQYF
TGTGCCACCAGCACAGACCGGGTTAACAAGCAGTACTTC
>-|-|TRBJ1-2|TRBV5-5|14
CASSLAPGNYGYTF
TGTGCCAGCAGCTTGGCCCCAGGGAACTATGGCTACACCTTC
>TRBD2|-|TRBJ2-1|TRBV29-1|16
CSVDNWGLAGPNEQFF
TGCAGCGTTGACAATTGGGGACTAGCGGGACCCAATGAGCAGTTCTTC
>TRBD2|-|TRBJ2-1|TRBV7-8|15
CASSLGTSGGNEQFF
TGTGCCAGCAGCTTGGGGACTAGCGGGGGCAATGAGCAGTTCTTC
>-|-|TRBJ2-3|TRBV20-1|11
CSAGPTDTQYF
TGCAGTGCGGGGCCCACAGATACGCAGTATTTT
>-|-|TRBJ2-1|TRBV11-3|15
CASSAAGTSRHEQFF
TGTGCCAGCAGCGCCGCCGGGACTTCTCGCCATGAGCAGTTCTTC
>-|-|TRBJ1-5|TRBV6-1|13
CASSSGEFQPQHF
TGTGCCAGCAGCTCAGGGGAGTTTCAGCCCCAGCATTTT
>-|-|TRBJ1-3|TRBV10-3|14
CAISEWTSGNTIYF
TGTGCCATCAGTGAGTGGACTTCTGGAAACACCATATATTTT
>-|-|TRBJ2-5|TRBV5-4|14
CASSFSGVLETQYF
TGTGCCAGCAGCTTTTCCGGGGTCCTGGAGACCCAGTACTTC
>TRBD1|-|TRBJ2-1|TRBV14|15
CASSHRDRVHNEQFF
TGTGCCAGCAGCCACCGGGACAGGGTCCACAATGAGCAGTTCTTC
>-|-|TRBJ2-1|TRBV27|13
CASSLWGLNEQFF
TGTGCCAGCAGTTTATGGGGACTCAATGAGCAGTTCTTC
>TRBD1|-|TRBJ1-5|TRBV28|17
CASISGTGSDSNQPQHF
TGTGCCAGCATCTCAGGGACAGGGAGTGATAGCAATCAGCCCCAGCATTTT
>-|-|TRBJ2-3|TRBV11-2|15
CASSLEDWNTDTQYF
TGTGCCAGCAGCTTAGAAGACTGGAACACAGATACGCAGTATTTT
>-|few|TRBJ1-1|TRBV4-2|14
CASSQERWNTEAFF
TGTGCCAGCAGCCAAGAACGGTGGAACACTGAAGCTTTCTTT
>TRBD2|-|TRBJ2-7|TRBV9|13
CASSARLAGEQYF
TGTGCCAGCAGCGCCCGACTAGCGGGGGAGCAGTACTTC
>TRBD2|-|TRBJ2-7|TRBV5-6|14
CASSLGGGSYEQYF
TGTGCCAGCAGTTTGGGGGGGGGCTCCTACGAGCAGTACTTC
>TRBD1|-|TRBJ2-2|TRBV19|14
CASTVGQGPGELFF
TGTGCCAGTACCGTGGGACAGGGGCCCGGGGAGCTGTTTTTT
>TRBD1|-|TRBJ2-5|TRBV7-9|14
CASRGQGNQETQYF
TGTGCCAGCAGAGGACAGGGCAACCAAGAGACCCAGTACTTC
>TRBD2|-|TRBJ2-1|TRBV7-9|12
CASSREGNEQFF
TGTGCCAGCAGCAGGGAGGGGAATGAGCAGTTCTTC
>TRBD2|-|TRBJ2-7|TRBV10-2|15
CASSELAGGGYEQYF
TGCGCCAGCAGTGAACTGGCGGGAGGTGGTTACGAGCAGTACTTC
>-|-|TRBJ2-2|TRBV28|14
CASTQTGNTGELFF
TGTGCCAGCACCCAGACAGGGAACACCGGGGAGCTGTTTTTT
>-|-|TRBJ2-7|TRBV29-1|13
CSVAGTLFSEQYF
TGCAGCGTTGCCGGGACACTTTTCTCCGAGCAGTACTTC
>-|-|TRBJ1-1|TRBV19|17
CASSAEIVRRGGTEAFF
TGTGCCAGTAGTGCAGAGATCGTAAGGAGGGGCGGGACTGAAGCTTTCTTT
>-|-|TRBJ2-3|TRBV5-1|13
CATRTTSTDTQYF
TGCGCCACCCGGACTACTAGCACAGATACGCAGTATTTT
>-|-|TRBJ1-2|TRBV30|14
CASNHGGQGDGYTF
TGTGCCTCCAACCACGGGGGGCAGGGTGATGGCTACACCTTC
>-|-|TRBJ1-6|TRBV14|15
CASSQNQDYNSPLHF
TGTGCCAGCAGCCAAAACCAGGATTATAATTCACCCCTCCACTTT
>-|few|TRBJ2-2|TRBV13|16
CASSPLAPGDDGELFF
TGTGCCAGCAGTCCGCTAGCTCCCGGCGACGACGGGGAGCTGTTTTTT
>-|-|TRBJ2-7|TRBV10-3|12
CAISEETYEQYF
TGTGCCATCAGTGAGGAGACCTACGAGCAGTACTTC
>TRBD2|few|TRBJ2-5|TRBV5-1|15
CASSSGTSVQETQYF
TGCGCCAGCAGCTCGGGGACTAGTGTGCAAGAGACCCAGTACTTC
>TRBD1|-|TRBJ1-4|TRBV18|17
CASSPRQGGATNEKLFF
TGTGCCAGCTCACCACGACAGGGGGGGGCAACTAATGAAAAACTGTTTTTT
>-|-|TRBJ2-5|TRBV5-4|14
CASSGGTAGETQYF
TGTGCCAGCAGCGGGGGGACAGCCGGGGAGACCCAGTACTTC
>-|few|TRBJ1-5|TRBV2|14
CASSEITQGQPQHF
TGTGCCAGCAGTGAAATCACGCAGGGTCAGCCCCAGCATTTT
>-|-|TRBJ2-1|TRBV4-2|13
CASSQVGGPEQFF
TGTGCCAGCAGCCAAGTCGGGGGACCCGAGCAGTTCTTC